This TCR beta chain is from a study of T cells after yellow fever vaccination. Across the whole study: When fractions had low cell numbers, they were prepared with SMART-Seq v4 Ultra Low Input.

Concerning this clonotype: Its antigen is unknown.

The study made its TCR cDNA through 5'RACE template switching. That step introduced a universal primer site along with UMIs. In TCRdb, the 5' RACE reads were re-called with MiXCR into one record per CDR3 protein. The table lists about 75,000 distinct CDR3 sequences, about 7.3% of them singletons, with roughly 28% in the top ten. Trimming at V came to 2 bases and at J to 7 bases, leaving 7 bases not matched to a gene. CDR3 size: 16 residues. The germline CDR1 and CDR2 sequences are MGHRA and YSYEKL. Findings of the study overall: Among primary-vaccination clones, most reappeared after the booster, at about 95% for CD4 and around 90% for CD8. The presence of abundant clonotypes contaminating from the bulk population was possible in FACS-sorted repertoires.

The V call is TRBV4-1, the J call TRBJ2-2, with 10 bases matching TRBD1. The sequence derives from a man aged 18 to 30 who received the YFV17D yellow fever vaccine. This specimen was CD8+ T cells sorted from PBMCs, taken around 10 days after the first yellow fever vaccination. The CDR3 nucleotides read TGCGCCAGCAGCCAAAAACCGGGACAGGGGTTCGGGGAGCTGTTTTTT. Its translation: CASSQKPGQGFGELFF.